The 10 T cell receptor beta chains in this list originate from one sample, sequenced in a study of blood T cell repertoires in COVID-19. Clones were sequenced by immunoSEQ multiplex PCR, and TCRdb holds only the in-frame ones, with some missing. The profile shows 350,000 to 450,000 clones, 80% to 90% of them singletons. The sequenced material came from PBMCs or T cells enriched from blood (not recorded which). These receptors all stem from a man aged 30 to 39 who had recovered from COVID-19.

The chain has TRBV7-9 and TRBJ2-5; 9 nucleotides line up with TRBD1. V trimming: 5 bases; J trimming: 4 bases; junction bases outside the gene matches: 11. This CDR3 comprises 16 residues. CDR1 is SEHNR, CDR2 FQNEAQ, per germline (reference sequence). CDR3 sequence: CASSTTYRGQRETQYF. Written as DNA, the CDR3 is TGTGCCAGCAGCACAACCTACAGGGGGCAGAGAGAGACCCAGTACTTC.

The chain uses TRBV6-5 and TRBJ1-1, with 7 positions matching TRBD1. Germline V gives CDR1 MNHEY, CDR2 SVGAGI. V lost 6 bases and J lost 7; bases outside the gene matches: 2. CDR3 size: 11 residues. The CDR3 is CASRRQGEAFF. CDR3 bases: TGTGCCAGCAGGAGACAGGGTGAAGCTTTCTTT.

The chain links TRBV7-9 to TRBJ2-7; tentatively, D is TRBD2 (6 bases). The ends were cut back, 5 bases at V and 6 bases at J, with 14 bases in the middle. Germline V gene lookup returns CDR1 SEHNR and CDR2 FQNEAQ (reference sequence). The CDR3 totals 13 residues. CDR3 in DNA: TGTGCCAGCAGCCCCCGAAGCGGGTTCGAGCAGTACTTC. As protein: CASSPRSGFEQYF.

The chain carries TRBV7-9 and TRBJ1-4, with D possibly being TRBD1 (5 bases). The CDR3 is made up of 14 amino acids. Germline CDR1 and CDR2: SEHNR and FQNEAQ (reference sequence). V lost 5 bases and J 8 bases, leaving 15 bases between the germline ends. The CDR3 nucleotides are TGTGCCAGCAGCCCCGGGGGAGGGACCGAAAAACTGTTTTTT. It is translated as CASSPGGGTEKLFF.

The V call is TRBV28, the J call TRBJ1-2; no reliable D call. V shed 8 bases and J shed 4 bases, with 14 bases lying between them. Looked up from germline, CDR1 is MDHEN and CDR2 is SYDVKM. There are 13 residues in the CDR3. The CDR3 here is CASLLAPGYGYTF. The CDR3 DNA reads as TGTGCCAGCCTCCTCGCGCCCGGCTATGGCTACACCTTC.

V gene TRBV4-1 combines with J gene TRBJ2-5, with a tentative D call TRBD1 (6 bases). The germline V and J ends were trimmed by 3 bases and 4 bases, with 12 bases remaining between them. The CDR3 totals 14 residues. Germline V CDR1 and CDR2: MGHRA, YSYEKL. In DNA form, the CDR3 reads TGCGCCAGCAGCCATAGGACAGTGGGAGAGACCCAGTACTTC. Protein sequence: CASSHRTVGETQYF.

The CDR3 DNA follows: TGTGCCACCAGCAGAGACGGACAGGGCATTGCTGAAGCTTTCTTT. Translated, it gives CATSRDGQGIAEAFF. The chain uses TRBV15 and TRBJ1-1, with 8 bases identical to TRBD1. Germline trimming cut 0 bases from V and 6 bases from J; bases unmatched to any gene: 6. The CDR3 runs to 15 residues. The germline CDR1 and CDR2 sequences are LNHNV and YYDKDF (reference sequence).

With respect to this clone: A read error may produce the germline difference seen at one junction end. The gene calls are TRBV5-4 and TRBJ2-7, with no clear D. The germline gives CDR1 SGHNT, CDR2 YYREEE (reference sequence). CDR3 length equals 12 residues. CDR3 residues: CASSVPGSLYRF. The CDR3 bases are TGTGCCAGCAGCGTACCAGGCAGCCTTTACCGATTC.

The genes are TRBV7-2 and TRBJ2-1; D remains ambiguous. The germline CDR1 and CDR2 sequences are SGHTA and FQGNSA. This CDR3 has 15 residues. Trimming removed 3 bases from V and 0 bases from J, with 9 bases in between. The CDR3 sequence: CASSFPVSSYNEQFF. The CDR3 DNA reads as TGTGCCAGCAGCTTTCCGGTAAGCTCCTACAATGAGCAGTTCTTC.

The rearrangement uses TRBV5-4 and TRBJ2-6, with a tentative D call TRBD1 (5 bases). Deletions cut 0 bases from V and 4 bases from J, with 14 bases between. CDR1 SGHNT and CDR2 YYREEE come from the germline V gene (reference sequence). The CDR3 runs 17 residues. CDR3 sequence: CASSLAVSGYGANVLTF. CDR3 coding DNA: TGTGCCAGCAGCTTGGCCGTTTCAGGGTACGGGGCCAACGTCCTGACTTTC.